This entry describes one TCR beta chain. The assay was immunoSEQ multiplex PCR, and TCRdb's table has in-frame clones only and misses some. The table shows more than 9,500 clones, with about 80% occurring only once. This entry belongs to a study of sequential checkpoint blockade in melanoma. Study background: First-line arms were nivolumab then ipilimumab, or the reverse, randomized 1:1. Maintenance nivolumab came after either treatment sequence.

The treatment was: randomized to nivolumab then ipilimumab (arm A) or the reverse (arm B). Patients had received no earlier DNA-damaging chemotherapy. Live CD3+CD8+ CD19− CD56− cells were sorted from PBMCs. Trimming cost V 4 bases and J 1 base, with 7 bases left between them. Germline V gene lookup returns CDR1 PRHDT and CDR2 FYEKMQ (reference sequence). The CDR3 runs 13 residues. The chain carries TRBV13 and TRBJ1-1; the D is unclear. The TCR sequence derives from a human donor with melanoma. The material was CD8+ T cells sorted from blood (inferred from file names), obtained from a patient given nivolumab and ipilimumab in sequence. The chain's CDR3 is CASSSGRNTEAFF. CDR3 nucleotides: TGTGCCAGCAGCTCTGGGAGGAACACTGAAGCTTTCTTT. The full variable domain, rest sourced from reference TRBV13 and TRBJ1-1, is AAGVIQSPRHLIKEKRETATLKCYPIPRHDTVYWYQQGPGQDPQFLISFYEKMQSDKGSIPDRFSAQQFSDYHSELNMSSLELGDSALYFCASSSGRNTEAFFGQGTRLTVV.